This TCR beta chain was found in a study of beta chain features in type 1 diabetes. Every bit of the isolated RNA underwent reverse transcription, so sequencing read expressed TCRB transcripts. TCRdb keeps only in-frame clones here, not all; method: immunoSEQ multiplex PCR. The table has hundreds of thousands of clones, 15% to 19% seen once. Each donor gave one heparinised blood draw averaging about 100 mL. Germline lookup yields CDR1 LNHNV and CDR2 YYDKDF (reference sequence). The CDR3 consists of 15 residues. The V and J ends lost 1 base and 5 bases respectively, with 12 bases between them. This clone turned up a few times.

What was sequenced was naive CD4+ T cells from blood. This TCR was recovered from a man younger than 35 in good health. The rearrangement joins TRBV15 to TRBJ2-1; D is unclear. The CDR3 sequence is CATSRGRRPDNEQFF. Written as DNA, the CDR3 is TGTGCCACCAGCAGAGGACGAAGACCTGACAATGAGCAGTTCTTC.